This T cell receptor beta chain originates from a study of metastatic and nonmetastatic thyroid tumors (dated by TCRdb to about 2020). Broadly, across the study: Repertoires were compared across peripheral blood and tumor or nodule tissue samples from malignant and benign thyroid patients.

What the study reported, not specific to this receptor: TCR beta diversity was reported as significantly higher in malignant tumors than in benign nodules, in both blood and tumor samples.

Receptors were amplified or captured by PCR. Sequencing was carried out with an Illumina HiSeq 4000. The TCR beta-chain CDR3 region of each patient was profiled by high-throughput sequencing. As for how the authors treated the data: CDR3 differences across clinicopathological groups were used to build a classifier for discriminating distant-metastatic papillary thyroid cancer patients. The Shannon index was used to assess repertoire diversity, and the Morisita-Horn index was used to assess tumor-blood repertoire similarity. TCRdb reworked the public reads: Q25 trimming with fastp, MiXCR clone assembly, productive beta chains retained. TCRdb's processing, not the authors' own work, is the source of the V and J calls. For this sample there are fewer than 40,000 clones; approximately 16% appear just once. The ten top clones hold almost 3.5% of the sample. No treatment had been received by any patient before thyroid surgery. Using T-cell receptor beta sequencing, the researchers looked back retrospectively at clinical samples from patients, gathered between about 2011 and 2019.

V and J lose 9 bases and 5 bases, and a span of 10 bases separates them. The CDR3 runs 11 amino acids, cysteine and phenylalanine included. Only the CDR3 region is kept as DNA, spanning 33 bases read in frame from base 1. The germline V gene provides CDR1 MNHNS and CDR2 SASEGT. By share, this clone ranks as medium-sized (0.01 to 0.1%). Its specific antigen is unknown. No much larger clonotype is one base removed from it; base qualities were not supplied. This receptor was identified in a female donor with papillary thyroid cancer or a benign thyroid nodule (not recorded which). Some clones in this sample may be carry-over from other donors' samples. Sequencing was carried out using blood. The chain couples TRBV6-1 to TRBJ1-1; a tentative D call is TRBD1 (6 bases match). This receptor carries the CDR3 CASQQGTEAFF. The base sequence is TGTGCCAGTCAGCAGGGGACTGAAGCTTTCTTT.